This is a list of T cell receptor beta chains from one sample in a study of cytomegalovirus exposure and HLA in healthy donors. The protocol was immunoSEQ multiplex PCR, while the TCRdb copy is restricted to in-frame clones and leaves out a portion. This sample has 110,000 to 150,000 clones, with around a tenth found just once. Source material: PBMCs. Receptors originate from a male donor in good health and CMV-seronegative. The CDR3 runs from the conserved cysteine through the conserved F or W. The order of the fields is J gene, V gene, CDR3 protein.

J: TRBJ1-5
V: TRBV28
CDR3: CASSLPTLTGNQPQHF

J: TRBJ2-4
V: TRBV5-1
CDR3: CASSLAGTGANIQYF

J: TRBJ2-5
V: TRBV11-2
CDR3: CASSFATGYQETQYF

J: TRBJ1-1
V: TRBV9
CDR3: CASSVSTGVNTEAFF

J: TRBJ2-2
V: TRBV4-3
CDR3: CASSQVWIRTGGTGELFF

J: TRBJ2-5
V: TRBV19
CDR3: CASTPRDRDSLYQETQYF

J: TRBJ1-3
V: TRBV13
CDR3: CASSLGANTIYF

J: TRBJ2-1
V: TRBV30
CDR3: CAWSGGQDGYNEQFF

J: TRBJ2-1
V: TRBV4-3
CDR3: CASSQGRNGDNSYNEQFF

J: TRBJ2-7
V: TRBV28
CDR3: CASSSPGQGNYEQYF

J: TRBJ2-3
V: TRBV25-1
CDR3: CASSDSGETADTQYF

J: TRBJ2-1
V: TRBV28
CDR3: CASSLTSTGEQFF

J: TRBJ2-5
V: TRBV9
CDR3: CASSAGTGTRFETQYF

J: TRBJ2-7
V: TRBV30
CDR3: CAWSPQTGDKYF

J: TRBJ1-4
V: TRBV7-2
CDR3: CASSLVPRNEKLFF

J: TRBJ1-1
V: TRBV23-1
CDR3: CASAWGGPKNTEAFF

J: TRBJ2-3
V: TRBV7-9
CDR3: CASSLSHGYTDTQYF

J: TRBJ1-4
V: TRBV5-4
CDR3: CASSWQGGTNEKLFF

J: TRBJ1-1
V: TRBV4-1
CDR3: CASSHTTGMNTEAFF

J: TRBJ1-4
V: TRBV7-3
CDR3: CASSPPGQGKRQFNEKLFF

J: TRBJ2-1
V: TRBV28
CDR3: CASSPGQGGHNEQFF

J: TRBJ2-2
V: TRBV2
CDR3: CASTKDTTGELFF

J: TRBJ1-5
V: TRBV6-5
CDR3: CASSPGSSNQPQHF

J: TRBJ2-7
V: TRBV29-1
CDR3: CSVVGTGYEQYF

J: TRBJ2-5
V: TRBV15
CDR3: CATRSAPGGWETQYF

J: TRBJ2-5
V: TRBV28
CDR3: CASSPGGPVETQYF

J: TRBJ2-1
V: TRBV7-9
CDR3: CASSPDRATSNEQFF

J: TRBJ2-3
V: TRBV9
CDR3: CASSEQGGRTDTQYF

J: TRBJ1-2
V: TRBV5-4
CDR3: CASSPTGGGVYGYTF

J: TRBJ1-6
V: TRBV7-3
CDR3: CASSSGVYNSPLHF

J: TRBJ1-4
V: TRBV19
CDR3: CASSADGEGKLFF

J: TRBJ2-3
V: TRBV4-3
CDR3: CASSQTSRDTQYF

J: TRBJ2-1
V: TRBV9
CDR3: CASSIRDYLGNEQFF

J: TRBJ2-1
V: TRBV29-1
CDR3: CSVGGQGAWNEQFF

J: TRBJ2-2
V: TRBV4-3
CDR3: CASSQDYNRNTGELFF

J: TRBJ2-3
V: TRBV10-3
CDR3: CAISESGGRVTDTQYF

J: TRBJ2-7
V: TRBV11-2
CDR3: CASSLLPAGNSYEQYF

J: TRBJ2-5
V: TRBV5-5
CDR3: CASSLASPETQYF

J: TRBJ2-7
V: TRBV5-4
CDR3: CASSPLAGTPYEQYF

J: TRBJ2-1
V: TRBV7-9
CDR3: CASSSTLSSGGRYNEQFF

J: TRBJ2-3
V: TRBV19
CDR3: CASTLGRSLGRSDTQYF

J: TRBJ2-5
V: TRBV5-8
CDR3: CASSHWGVQETQYF

J: TRBJ1-1
V: TRBV5-1
CDR3: CASRAGQGTEAFF

J: TRBJ1-2
V: TRBV29-1
CDR3: CSVSDRTGGYTF

J: TRBJ2-7
V: TRBV7-9
CDR3: CASSFGDIRPEQYF

J: TRBJ1-6
V: TRBV7-9
CDR3: CASSPRRDSSSPLHF

J: TRBJ2-3
V: TRBV4-3
CDR3: CASSQEAGASGGAGFPDTQYF

J: TRBJ1-1
V: TRBV6-4
CDR3: CATILCRAFF

J: TRBJ2-7
V: TRBV19
CDR3: CASSIAGKAEQYF

J: TRBJ2-1
V: TRBV15
CDR3: CATRTSGRAVNEQFF

J: TRBJ2-3
V: TRBV19
CDR3: CASGPGHGSTDTQYF

J: TRBJ1-1
V: TRBV27
CDR3: CASSSAGQGGIAFF

J: TRBJ2-1
V: TRBV5-1
CDR3: CASSFLAGGHEQFF